This section outlines one TCR beta chain sequence together with its context. The record originates from a study of blood T cell repertoires in COVID-19. At the level of the study: Italy, Spain and the United States were the sources of the convalescent and acute COVID-19 samples. In each case, the material was cDNA or gDNA derived from T cells, B-cell-depleted T cells, or PBMCs.

As handled by the study authors: Counts of nucleated cells, estimated from reference gene primer amplification, were obtained. Repertoires were generated with immunoSEQ multiplex PCR, while TCRdb's copy carries only in-frame clones and drops some. V, J and clone size reflect that table, while D and trimming were determined from the DNA. The repertoire holds around 250,000 clones, with 82% as singletons. Germline CDR1 and CDR2: SGHTA and FQGNSA. The CDR3 has 14 residues. The junction had 4 bases not matched to a gene; V was cut back by 4 bases and J by 5 bases. Sequencing was done on a sample of peripheral blood. The chain is built from TRBV7-2 and TRBJ2-1; 8 bases are a match to TRBD2. The source is a woman aged 18 to 35 with acute or convalescent COVID-19. In DNA, the CDR3 is TGTGCCAGCAGCTCACTAGCGGTAAACAATGAGCAGTTCTTC. Residues: CASSSLAVNNEQFF.